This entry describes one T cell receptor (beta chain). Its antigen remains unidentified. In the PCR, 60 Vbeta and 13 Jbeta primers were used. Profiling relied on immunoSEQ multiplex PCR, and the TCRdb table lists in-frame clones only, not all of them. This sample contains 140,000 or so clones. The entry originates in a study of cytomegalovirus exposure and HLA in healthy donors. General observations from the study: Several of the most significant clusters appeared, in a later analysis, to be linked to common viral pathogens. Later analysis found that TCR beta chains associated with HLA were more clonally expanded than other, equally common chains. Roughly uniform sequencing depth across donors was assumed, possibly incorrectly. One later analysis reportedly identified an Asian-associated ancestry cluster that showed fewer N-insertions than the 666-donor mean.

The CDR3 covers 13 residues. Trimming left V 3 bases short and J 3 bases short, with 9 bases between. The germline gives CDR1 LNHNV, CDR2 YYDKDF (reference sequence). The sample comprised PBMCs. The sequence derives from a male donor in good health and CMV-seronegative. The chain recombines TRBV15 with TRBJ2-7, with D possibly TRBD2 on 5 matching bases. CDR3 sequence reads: CATSRDFYYEQYF. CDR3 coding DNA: TGTGCCACCAGCAGGGACTTCTACTACGAGCAGTACTTC.